What follows is one TCR beta chain and its context. Its antigen is unidentified. Deep-level running was used for the assay. The DNA input per sorted-subset replicate PCR was roughly 180 ng, corresponding to 25,000 to 30,000 T cell genomes. The method was immunoSEQ multiplex PCR; TCRdb's version includes in-frame clones alone and lacks a portion of them. This table holds a few million clones, around 90% found once. This sample is part of a study of shared clonotypes between healthy human individuals. CD45RA-negative memory and CD45RA+ naive subsets were split from the CD4+ cells. Whole-study results and caveats: Generation probabilities of non-shared clonotypes were lower (relative to those shared by all four donors).

The sequence came from a man aged 18 to 29 in good health. The sequenced sample consisted of naive CD4+ T cells sorted from blood. Documented subset: CD45RA+ positively selected.

The CDR3 sequence: CAWRARGSVRNEQFF. The CDR3 DNA reads as TGTGCCTGGAGGGCGCGGGGATCCGTCCGCAATGAGCAGTTCTTC. V is TRBV30 and J is TRBJ2-1; perhaps TRBD2 as D (6 bases). The CDR3 length is 15 residues. The V gene's germline CDR1 is GTSNPN and CDR2 SVGIG (reference sequence). The germline V and J ends were trimmed by 3 bases and 6 bases, with 18 bases remaining between them.